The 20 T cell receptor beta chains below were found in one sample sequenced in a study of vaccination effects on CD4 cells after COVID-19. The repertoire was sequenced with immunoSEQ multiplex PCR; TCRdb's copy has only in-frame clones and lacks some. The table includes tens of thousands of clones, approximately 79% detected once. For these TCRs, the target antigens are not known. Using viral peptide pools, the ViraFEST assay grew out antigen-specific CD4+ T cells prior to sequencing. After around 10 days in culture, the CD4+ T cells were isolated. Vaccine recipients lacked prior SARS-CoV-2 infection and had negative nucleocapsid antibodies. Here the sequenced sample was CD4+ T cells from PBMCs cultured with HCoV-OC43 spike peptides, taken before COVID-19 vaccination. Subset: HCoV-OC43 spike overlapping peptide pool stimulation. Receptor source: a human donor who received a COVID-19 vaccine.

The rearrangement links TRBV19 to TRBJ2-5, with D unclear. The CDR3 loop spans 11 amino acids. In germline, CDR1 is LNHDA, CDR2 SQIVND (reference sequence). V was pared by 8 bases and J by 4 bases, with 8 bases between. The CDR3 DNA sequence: TGTGCCAGTGGGTTGAGAGAGACCCAGTACTTC. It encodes CASGLRETQYF.

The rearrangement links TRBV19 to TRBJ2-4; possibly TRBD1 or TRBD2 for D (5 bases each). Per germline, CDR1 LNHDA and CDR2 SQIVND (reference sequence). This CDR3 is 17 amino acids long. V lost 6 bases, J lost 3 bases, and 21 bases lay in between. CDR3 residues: CASSRDRVGVGKNIQYF. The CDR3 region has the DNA TGTGCCAGTAGCCGGGACCGAGTGGGAGTAGGCAAAAACATTCAGTACTTC.

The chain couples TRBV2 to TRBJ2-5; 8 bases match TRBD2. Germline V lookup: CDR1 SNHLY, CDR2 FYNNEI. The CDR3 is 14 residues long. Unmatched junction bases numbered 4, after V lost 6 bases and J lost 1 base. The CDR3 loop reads CASSYTSGQETQYF. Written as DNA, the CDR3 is TGTGCCAGCAGCTACACTAGCGGCCAAGAGACCCAGTACTTC.

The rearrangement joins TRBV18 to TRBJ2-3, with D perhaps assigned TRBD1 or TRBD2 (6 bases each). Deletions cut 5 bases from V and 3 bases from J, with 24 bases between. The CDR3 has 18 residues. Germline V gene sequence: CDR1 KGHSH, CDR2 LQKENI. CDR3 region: CASSSDQLNGGITDTQYF. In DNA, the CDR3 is TGTGCCAGCTCATCGGATCAGTTAAACGGGGGCATAACAGATACGCAGTATTTT.

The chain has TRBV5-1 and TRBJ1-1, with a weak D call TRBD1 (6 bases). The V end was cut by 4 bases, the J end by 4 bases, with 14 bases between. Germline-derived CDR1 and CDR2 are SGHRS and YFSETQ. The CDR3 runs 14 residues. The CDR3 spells CASSPTAGVTEAFF. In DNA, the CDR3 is TGCGCCAGCAGCCCGACGGCAGGGGTCACTGAAGCTTTCTTT.

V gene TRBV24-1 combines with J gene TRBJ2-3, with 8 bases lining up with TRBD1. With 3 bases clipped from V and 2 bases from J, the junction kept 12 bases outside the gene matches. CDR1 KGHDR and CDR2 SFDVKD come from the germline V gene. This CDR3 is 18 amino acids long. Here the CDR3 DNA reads TGTGCCACCAGTGATGTCCGGGACAGGCACCCCGTCACAGATACGCAGTATTTT. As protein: CATSDVRDRHPVTDTQYF.

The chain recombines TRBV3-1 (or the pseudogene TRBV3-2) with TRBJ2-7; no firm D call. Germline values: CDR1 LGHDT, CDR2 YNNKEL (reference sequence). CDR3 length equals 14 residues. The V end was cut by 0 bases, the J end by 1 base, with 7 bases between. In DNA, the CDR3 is TGTGCCAGCAGCCAAGATCTGGGGTCCTACGAGCAGTACGTC. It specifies CASSQDLGSYEQYV.

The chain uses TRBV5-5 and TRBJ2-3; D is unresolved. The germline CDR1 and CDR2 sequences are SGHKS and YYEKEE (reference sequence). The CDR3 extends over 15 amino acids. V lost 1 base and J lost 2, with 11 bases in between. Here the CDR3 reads CASSLNLMYTDTQYF. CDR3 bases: TGTGCCAGCAGCTTGAACCTCATGTACACAGATACGCAGTATTTT.

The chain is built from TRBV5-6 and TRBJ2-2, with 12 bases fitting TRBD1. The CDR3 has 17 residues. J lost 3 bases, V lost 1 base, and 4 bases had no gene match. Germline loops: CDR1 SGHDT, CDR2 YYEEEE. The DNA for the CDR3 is TGTGCCAGCAGCTTGAGGGGACAGGGGGCGCACACCGGGGAGCTGTTTTTT. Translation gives CASSLRGQGAHTGELFF. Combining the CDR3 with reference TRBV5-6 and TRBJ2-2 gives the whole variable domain DAGVTQSPTHLIKTRGQQVTLRCSPKSGHDTVSWYQQALGQGPQFIFQYYEEEERQRGNFPDRFSGHQFPNYSSELNVNALLLGDSALYLCASSLRGQGAHTGELFFGEGSRLTVL.

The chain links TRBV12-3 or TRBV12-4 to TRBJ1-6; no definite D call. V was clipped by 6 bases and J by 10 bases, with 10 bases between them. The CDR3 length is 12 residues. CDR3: CASSGDLSPLHF. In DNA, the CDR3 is TGTGCCAGCAGCGGAGACCTGTCACCCCTCCACTTT.

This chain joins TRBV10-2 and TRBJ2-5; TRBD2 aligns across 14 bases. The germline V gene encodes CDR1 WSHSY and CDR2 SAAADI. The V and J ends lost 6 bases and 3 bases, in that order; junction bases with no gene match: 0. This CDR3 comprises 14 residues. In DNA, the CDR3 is TGCGCCAGCAGGGGACTAGCGGGGGAAGAGACCCAGTACTTC. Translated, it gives CASRGLAGEETQYF.

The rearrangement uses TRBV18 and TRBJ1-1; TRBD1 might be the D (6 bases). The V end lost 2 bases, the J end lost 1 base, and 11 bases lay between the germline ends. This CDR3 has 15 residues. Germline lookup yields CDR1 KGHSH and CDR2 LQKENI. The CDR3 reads CASSPWAGENTEAFF. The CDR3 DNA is TGTGCCAGCTCACCATGGGCAGGGGAGAACACTGAAGCTTTCTTT.

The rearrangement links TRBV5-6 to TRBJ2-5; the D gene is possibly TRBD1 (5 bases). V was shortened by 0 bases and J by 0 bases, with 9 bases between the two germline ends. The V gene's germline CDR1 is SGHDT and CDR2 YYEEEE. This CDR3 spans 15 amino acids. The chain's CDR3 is CASSLVGRDQETQYF. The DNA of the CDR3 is TGTGCCAGCAGCTTGGTAGGCAGGGACCAAGAGACCCAGTACTTC.

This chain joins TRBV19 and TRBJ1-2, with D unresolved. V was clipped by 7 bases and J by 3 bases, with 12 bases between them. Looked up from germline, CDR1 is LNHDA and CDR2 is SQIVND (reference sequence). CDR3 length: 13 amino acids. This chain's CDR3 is CASNYRVHYGYTF. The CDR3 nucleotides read TGTGCCAGTAACTACCGAGTTCACTATGGCTACACCTTC.

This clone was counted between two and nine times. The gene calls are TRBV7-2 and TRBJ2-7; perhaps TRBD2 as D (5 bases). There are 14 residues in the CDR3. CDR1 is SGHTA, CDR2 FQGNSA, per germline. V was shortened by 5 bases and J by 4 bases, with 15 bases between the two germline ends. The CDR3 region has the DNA TGTGCCAGCAGCGTTAGCGCCTCAAAGTACGAGCAGTACGTC. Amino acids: CASSVSASKYEQYV.

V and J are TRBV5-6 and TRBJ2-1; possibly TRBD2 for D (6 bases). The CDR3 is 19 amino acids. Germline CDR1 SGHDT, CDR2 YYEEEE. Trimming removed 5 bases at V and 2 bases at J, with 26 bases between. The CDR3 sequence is CASRPSWAGSWSPYNEQFF. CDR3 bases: TGTGCCAGCAGGCCCTCGTGGGCGGGGAGTTGGAGTCCCTACAATGAGCAGTTCTTC.

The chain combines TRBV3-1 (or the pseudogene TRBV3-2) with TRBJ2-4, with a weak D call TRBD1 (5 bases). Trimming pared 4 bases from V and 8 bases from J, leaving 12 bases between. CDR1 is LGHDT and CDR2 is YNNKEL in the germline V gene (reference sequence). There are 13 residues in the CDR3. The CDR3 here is CASSRQPGDIQYF. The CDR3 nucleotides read TGTGCCAGCAGCCGACAGCCTGGGGACATTCAGTACTTC.

The CDR3 loop reads CASSQNWAGSDTQYF. The CDR3 bases are TGTGCCAGCAGCCAAAATTGGGCAGGGTCAGATACGCAGTATTTT. This chain uses TRBV3-1 (or the pseudogene TRBV3-2) with TRBJ2-3, with D perhaps TRBD1 (5 bases). Trimming cost V 2 bases and J 4 bases, with 13 bases left between them. The germline V gene encodes CDR1 LGHDT and CDR2 YNNKEL (reference sequence). The CDR3 is 15 amino acids.

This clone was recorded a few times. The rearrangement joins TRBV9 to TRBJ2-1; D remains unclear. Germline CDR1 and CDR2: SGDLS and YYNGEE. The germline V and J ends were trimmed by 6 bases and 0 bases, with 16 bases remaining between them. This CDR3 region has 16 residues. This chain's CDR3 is CASTPSLTASYNEQFF. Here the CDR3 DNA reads TGTGCCAGCACCCCATCCTTGACTGCCTCCTACAATGAGCAGTTCTTC. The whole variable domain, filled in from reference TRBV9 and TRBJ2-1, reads DSGVTQTPKHLITATGQRVTLRCSPRSGDLSVYWYQQSLDQGLQFLIQYYNGEERAKGNILERFSAQQFPDLHSELNLSSLELGDSALYFCASTPSLTASYNEQFFGPGTRLTVL.

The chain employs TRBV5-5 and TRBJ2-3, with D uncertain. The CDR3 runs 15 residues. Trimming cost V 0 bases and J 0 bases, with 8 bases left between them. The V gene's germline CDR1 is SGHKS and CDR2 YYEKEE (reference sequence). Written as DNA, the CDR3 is TGTGCCAGCAGCTTGGGAGTACTAAGCACAGATACGCAGTATTTT. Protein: CASSLGVLSTDTQYF.